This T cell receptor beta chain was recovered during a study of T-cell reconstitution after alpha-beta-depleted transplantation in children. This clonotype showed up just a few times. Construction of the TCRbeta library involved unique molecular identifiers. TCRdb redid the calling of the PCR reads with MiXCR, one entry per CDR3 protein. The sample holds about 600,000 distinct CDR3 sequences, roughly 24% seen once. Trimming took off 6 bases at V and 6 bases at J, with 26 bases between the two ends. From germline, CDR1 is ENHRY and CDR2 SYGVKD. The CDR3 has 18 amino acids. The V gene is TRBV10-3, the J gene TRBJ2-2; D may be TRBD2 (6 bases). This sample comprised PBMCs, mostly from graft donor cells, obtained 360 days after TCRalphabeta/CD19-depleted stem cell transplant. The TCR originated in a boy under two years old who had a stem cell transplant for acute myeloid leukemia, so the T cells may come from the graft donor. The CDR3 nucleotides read TGTGCCATCAGAAACCGGCGGGAAGGGGCAGGGAGAGCCGGGGAGCTGTTTTTT. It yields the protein CAIRNRREGAGRAGELFF.